This T cell receptor beta chain was documented in a study of blood T cell repertoires in COVID-19. Across the whole study: Collection of acute and convalescent COVID-19 samples took place in the United States, Italy and Spain. Sources were T cells, B-cell-depleted T cells, or PBMCs; the material itself was cDNA or gDNA.

The table came from immunoSEQ multiplex PCR; TCRdb's copy has only in-frame clones and leaves some out. The top ten hold 5% to 8.5% of the sample, which has 150,000 to 200,000 clones, 70% to 90% seen once. Participant age was roughly 18 to 100 years, and participants resided in fewer than 30 US areas. Donors in Cohort 3 counted as recovered after two negative PCRs, clearance, or symptom resolution. V shed 2 bases and J shed 14 bases, with 12 bases lying between them. Germline loops: CDR1 MNHEY, CDR2 SVGEGT. The CDR3 has 11 residues. This sequence originates from a woman in her forties or fifties who had recovered from COVID-19. The source material was PBMCs or T cells enriched from blood (not recorded which). The chain has TRBV6-2 or TRBV6-3 and TRBJ1-2, with D uncertain. The CDR3 nucleotides read TGTGCCAGCAGTTACGGACCAGGCGGGACCTTC. Its protein product is CASSYGPGGTF.